This T cell receptor (beta chain) was recovered during a study of blood T cell repertoires in COVID-19. Across the whole study: Acute-phase and convalescent COVID-19 samples originated in the United States, Italy and Spain. T cells, B-cell-depleted T cells, or PBMCs provided the cDNA or gDNA that served as material.

The authors' processing: The assay estimated nucleated cells by amplifying reference gene primers. Measured with immunoSEQ multiplex PCR; TCRdb has only the in-frame clones, and not every one. D and trimming were read from the DNA, whereas the V and J calls and clone size are those reported in that table. The sample consists of some 30,000 clones, 80% to 90% of them appearing once. CDR3 length: 15 amino acids. V was pared by 5 bases and J by 6 bases, with 5 bases of the junction left unmatched. Germline CDR1 MNHEY, CDR2 SVGAGI. The J gene is TRBJ1-5, the V gene TRBV6-5, with 12 positions matching TRBD1. Sequencing was carried out using peripheral blood. This TCR was recovered from a human donor in a cohort sampled during active COVID-19. The CDR3 DNA follows: TGTGCCAGCAGTCTCCGGGACAGGGGGCGTCAGCCCCAGCATTTT. Translating it yields CASSLRDRGRQPQHF.